These 4 T cell receptor beta chains came from one sample sequenced in a study of T cell responses to AZD1222 COVID-19 vaccine. The method was immunoSEQ multiplex PCR; TCRdb's version includes in-frame clones alone and lacks a portion of them. The sample contains over 65,000 clones, approximately 89% of which appear only once. The sample consisted of peripheral blood, taken 28 days after the second AZD1222 dose. The receptors were sampled from an adult who received the AZD1222 COVID-19 vaccine.

This chain links TRBV3-1 (or the pseudogene TRBV3-2) with TRBJ1-5, with D tentatively TRBD1 (6 bases). Germline-derived CDR1 and CDR2 are LGHDT and YNNKEL (reference sequence). The V and J ends lost 0 bases and 3 bases respectively, with 18 bases between them. The CDR3 sequence is 18 residues long. The CDR3 DNA sequence: TGTGCCAGCAGCCAAGATCCCGTGGCAGGGGTTAACAATCAGCCCCAGCATTTT. As protein: CASSQDPVAGVNNQPQHF.

This clone was counted a single time. The chain carries TRBV6-5 and TRBJ1-1; no firm D call. The CDR3 is made up of 13 amino acids. Germline CDR1 and CDR2: MNHEY and SVGAGI. V lost 2 bases and J 4 bases, leaving 8 bases between the germline ends. The CDR3 DNA reads TGTGCCAGCAGTTACGCGGAATTCACTGAAGCTTTCTTT. Translating gives CASSYAEFTEAFF.

This chain joins TRBV9 and TRBJ2-2, with D perhaps given as TRBD1 or TRBD2 (5 bases each). This CDR3 spans 18 amino acids. V dropped 4 bases and J dropped 6 bases, with 25 bases sitting between them. Germline V gene sequence: CDR1 SGDLS, CDR2 YYNGEE. This CDR3 reads CASSPTPFRVLGAGELFF. CDR3 coding DNA: TGTGCCAGCAGCCCCACCCCATTTCGGGTTCTGGGGGCCGGGGAGCTGTTTTTT. The variable domain in full, completed from reference TRBV9 and TRBJ2-2, reads DSGVTQTPKHLITATGQRVTLRCSPRSGDLSVYWYQQSLDQGLQFLIQYYNGEERAKGNILERFSAQQFPDLHSELNLSSLELGDSALYFCASSPTPFRVLGAGELFFGEGSRLTVL.

The gene calls are TRBV4-2 and TRBJ1-6; TRBD1 aligns across 7 bases. The CDR3 is 18 amino acids. Germline CDR1 is LGHNA and CDR2 is YNFKEQ. Trimming cost V 2 bases and J 10 bases; bases outside gene matches: 17. Written as DNA, the CDR3 is TGTGCCAGCAGCCAATCCCATCACGACAGGGCAGTCTGGTCACCCCTCCACTTT. It specifies CASSQSHHDRAVWSPLHF.